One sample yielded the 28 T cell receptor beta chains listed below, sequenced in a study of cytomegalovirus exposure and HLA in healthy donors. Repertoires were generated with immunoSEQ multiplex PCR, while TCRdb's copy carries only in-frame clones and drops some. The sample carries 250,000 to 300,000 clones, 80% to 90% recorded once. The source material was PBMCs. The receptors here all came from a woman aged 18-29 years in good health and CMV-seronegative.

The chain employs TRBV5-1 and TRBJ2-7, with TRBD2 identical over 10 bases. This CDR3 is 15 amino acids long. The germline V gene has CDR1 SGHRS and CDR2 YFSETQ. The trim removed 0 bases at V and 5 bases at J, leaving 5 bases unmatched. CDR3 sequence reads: CASSLVASGGHEQYF. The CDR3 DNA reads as TGCGCCAGCAGCTTGGTGGCTAGCGGGGGCCACGAGCAGTACTTC.

CDR3: CASSLFPGGNSYEQYF. As DNA, the CDR3 is TGTGCCAGCAGCTTATTTCCAGGGGGGAACTCCTACGAGCAGTACTTC. The V gene is TRBV7-8, the J gene TRBJ2-7; D may be TRBD1 (7 bases). The V end was cut by 2 bases, the J end by 0 bases, with 14 bases between. The CDR3 has 16 amino acids. CDR1 SGHVS and CDR2 FQNEAQ come from the germline V gene.

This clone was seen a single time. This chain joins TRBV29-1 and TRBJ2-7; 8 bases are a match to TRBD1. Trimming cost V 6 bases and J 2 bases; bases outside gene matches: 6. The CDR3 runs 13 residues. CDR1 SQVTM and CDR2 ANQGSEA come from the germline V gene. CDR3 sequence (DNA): TGCAGCGTGGAGACAGGGGATGCCTACGAGCAGTACTTC. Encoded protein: CSVETGDAYEQYF.

CDR3 residues: CASGDSRNYGYTF. Written as DNA, the CDR3 is TGCGCCAGCGGGGACAGTCGTAACTATGGCTACACCTTC. The V and J genes are TRBV10-2 and TRBJ1-2, with 7 bases fitting TRBD1. Trimming removed 8 bases from V and 1 base from J; junction bases left unmatched: 4. Germline CDR1 is WSHSY and CDR2 is SAAADI. The CDR3 is 13 amino acids.

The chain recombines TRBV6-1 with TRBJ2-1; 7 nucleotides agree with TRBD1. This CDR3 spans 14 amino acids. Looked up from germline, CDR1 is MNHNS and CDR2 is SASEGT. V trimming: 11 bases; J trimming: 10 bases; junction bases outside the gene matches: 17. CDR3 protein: CAGSRGGLEGEQFF. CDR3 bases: TGTGCCGGATCTAGAGGGGGCCTAGAGGGGGAGCAGTTCTTC.

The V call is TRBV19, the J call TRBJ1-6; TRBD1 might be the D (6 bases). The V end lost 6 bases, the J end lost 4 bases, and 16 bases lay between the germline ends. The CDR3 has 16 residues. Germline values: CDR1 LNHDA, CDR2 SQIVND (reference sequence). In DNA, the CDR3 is TGTGCCAGTAGATCCTCGGTCCAGGGGTATAATTCACCCCTCCACTTT. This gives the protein CASRSSVQGYNSPLHF. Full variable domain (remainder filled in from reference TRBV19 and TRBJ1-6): DGGITQSPKYLFRKEGQNVTLSCEQNLNHDAMYWYRQDPGQGLRLIYYSQIVNDFQKGDIAEGYSVSREKKESFPLTVTSAQKNPTAFYLCASRSSVQGYNSPLHFGNGTRLTVT.

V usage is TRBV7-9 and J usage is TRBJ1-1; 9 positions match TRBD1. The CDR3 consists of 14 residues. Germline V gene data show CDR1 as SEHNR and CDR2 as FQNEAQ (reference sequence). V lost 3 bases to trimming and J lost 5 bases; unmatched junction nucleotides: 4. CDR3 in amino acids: CASSFGTGLTEAFF. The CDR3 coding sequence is TGTGCCAGCAGCTTTGGGACAGGGCTGACTGAAGCTTTCTTT.

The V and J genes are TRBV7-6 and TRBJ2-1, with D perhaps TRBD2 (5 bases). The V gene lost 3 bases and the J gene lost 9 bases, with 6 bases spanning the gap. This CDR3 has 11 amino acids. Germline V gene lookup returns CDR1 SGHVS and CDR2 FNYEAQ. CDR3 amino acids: CASSFGSEQFF. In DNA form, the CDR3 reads TGTGCCAGCAGCTTTGGGAGTGAGCAGTTCTTC.

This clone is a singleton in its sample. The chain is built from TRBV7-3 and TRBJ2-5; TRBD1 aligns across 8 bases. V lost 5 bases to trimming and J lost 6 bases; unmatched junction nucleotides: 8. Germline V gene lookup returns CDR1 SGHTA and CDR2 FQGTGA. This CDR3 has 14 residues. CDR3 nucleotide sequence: TGTGCCAGCAGCCCGGACAGGGATAAAAAGACCCAGTACTTC. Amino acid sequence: CASSPDRDKKTQYF.

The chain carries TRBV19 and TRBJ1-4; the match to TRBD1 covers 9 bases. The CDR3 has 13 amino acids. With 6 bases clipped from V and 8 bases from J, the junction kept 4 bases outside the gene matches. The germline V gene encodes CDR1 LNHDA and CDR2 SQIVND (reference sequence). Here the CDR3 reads CASRDRGREKLFF. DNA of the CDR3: TGTGCCAGTAGAGACAGGGGGAGAGAAAAACTGTTTTTT. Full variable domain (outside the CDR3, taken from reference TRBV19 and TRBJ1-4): DGGITQSPKYLFRKEGQNVTLSCEQNLNHDAMYWYRQDPGQGLRLIYYSQIVNDFQKGDIAEGYSVSREKKESFPLTVTSAQKNPTAFYLCASRDRGREKLFFGSGTQLSVL.

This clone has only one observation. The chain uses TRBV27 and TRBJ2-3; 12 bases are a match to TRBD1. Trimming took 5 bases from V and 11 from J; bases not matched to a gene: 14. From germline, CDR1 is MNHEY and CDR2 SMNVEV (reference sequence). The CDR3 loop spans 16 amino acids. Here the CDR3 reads CASSPSVGQGALGQYF. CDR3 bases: TGTGCCAGCAGTCCCTCCGTGGGACAGGGGGCATTAGGGCAGTATTTT.

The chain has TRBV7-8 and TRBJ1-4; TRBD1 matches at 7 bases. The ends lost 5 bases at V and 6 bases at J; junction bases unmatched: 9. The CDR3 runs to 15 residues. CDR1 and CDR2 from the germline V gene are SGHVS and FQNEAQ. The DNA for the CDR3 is TGTGCCAGCAGCAAGACAGGGACTAGTTATGAAAAACTGTTTTTT. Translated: CASSKTGTSYEKLFF.

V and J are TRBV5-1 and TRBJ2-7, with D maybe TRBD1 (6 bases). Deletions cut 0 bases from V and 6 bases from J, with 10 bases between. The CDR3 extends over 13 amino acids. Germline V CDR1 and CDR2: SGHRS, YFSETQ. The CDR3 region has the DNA TGCGCCAGCAGCTTGGTCCCAGGGGCCGAGCAGTACTTC. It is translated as CASSLVPGAEQYF.

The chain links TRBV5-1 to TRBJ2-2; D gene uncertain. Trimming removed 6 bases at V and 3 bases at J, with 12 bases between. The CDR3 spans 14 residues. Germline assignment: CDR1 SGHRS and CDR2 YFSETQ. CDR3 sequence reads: CASKLQKHTGELFF. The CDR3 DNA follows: TGCGCCAGCAAGTTGCAGAAACACACCGGGGAGCTGTTTTTT. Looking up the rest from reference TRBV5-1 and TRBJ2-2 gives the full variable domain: KAGVTQTPRYLIKTRGQQVTLSCSPISGHRSVSWYQQTPGQGLQFLFEYFSETQRNKGNFPGRFSGRQFSNSRSEMNVSTLELGDSALYLCASKLQKHTGELFFGEGSRLTVL.

The CDR3 bases are TGTGCCAGCAGCTTAATGGTCAGTAATAGCAATCAGCCCCAGCATTTT. Amino acids: CASSLMVSNSNQPQHF. The rearrangement links TRBV7-2 to TRBJ1-5; D call uncertain. Germline V gene data show CDR1 as SGHTA and CDR2 as FQGNSA. The length of the CDR3 is 16 residues. V lost 2 bases, J lost 0 bases, and 11 bases lay in between.

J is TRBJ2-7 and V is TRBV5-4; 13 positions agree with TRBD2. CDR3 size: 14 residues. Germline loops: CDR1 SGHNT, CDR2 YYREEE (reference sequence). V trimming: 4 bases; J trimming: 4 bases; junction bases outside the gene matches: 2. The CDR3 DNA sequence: TGTGCCAGCAGCCCGGGACTAGCGGGATACGAGCAGTACTTC. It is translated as CASSPGLAGYEQYF.

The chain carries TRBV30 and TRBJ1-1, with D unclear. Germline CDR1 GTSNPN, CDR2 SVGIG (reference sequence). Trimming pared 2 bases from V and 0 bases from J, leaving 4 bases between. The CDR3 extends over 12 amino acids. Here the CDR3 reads CAWSQMNTEAFF. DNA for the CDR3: TGTGCCTGGAGTCAGATGAACACTGAAGCTTTCTTT.

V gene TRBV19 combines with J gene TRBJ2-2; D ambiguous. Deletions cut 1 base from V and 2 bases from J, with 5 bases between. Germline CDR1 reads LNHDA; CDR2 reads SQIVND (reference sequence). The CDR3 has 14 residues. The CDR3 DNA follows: TGTGCCAGTAGTATAGTTGGCAACACCGGGGAGCTGTTTTTT. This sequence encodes CASSIVGNTGELFF.

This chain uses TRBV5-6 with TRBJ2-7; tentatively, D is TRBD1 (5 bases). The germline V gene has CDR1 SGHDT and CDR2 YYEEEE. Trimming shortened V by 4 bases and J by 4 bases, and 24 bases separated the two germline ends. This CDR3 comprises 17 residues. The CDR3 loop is CASSVPQGRRTGYEQYF. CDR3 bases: TGTGCCAGCAGCGTTCCCCAGGGCAGACGAACCGGTTACGAGCAGTACTTC.

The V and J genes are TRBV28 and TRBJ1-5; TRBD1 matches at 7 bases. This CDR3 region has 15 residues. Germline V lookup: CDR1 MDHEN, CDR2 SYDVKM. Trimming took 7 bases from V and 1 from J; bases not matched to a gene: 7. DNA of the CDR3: TGTGCCAGCACCATGGACAGGCCCAGCAATCAGCCCCAGCATTTT. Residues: CASTMDRPSNQPQHF.

CDR3 protein: CASSEWSGGAHEQFF. The CDR3 DNA is TGCGCCAGCAGCGAGTGGAGCGGGGGGGCCCATGAGCAGTTCTTC. The chain is built from TRBV5-1 and TRBJ2-1; 10 bases map to TRBD2. J gave up 8 bases and V 4 bases, and 9 bases lay outside the gene matches. The CDR3 is 15 residues long. Germline-derived CDR1 and CDR2 are SGHRS and YFSETQ.

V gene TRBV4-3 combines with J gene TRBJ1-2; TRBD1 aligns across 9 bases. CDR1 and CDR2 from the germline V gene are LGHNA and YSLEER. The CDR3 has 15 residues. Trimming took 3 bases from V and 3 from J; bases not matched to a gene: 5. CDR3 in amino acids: CASSQDRGLDYGYTF. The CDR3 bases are TGCGCCAGCAGCCAGGACAGGGGATTGGACTATGGCTACACCTTC.

This CDR3 is CASSLAPQSYEQYF. For the CDR3, the DNA is TGTGCCAGCAGCTTAGCCCCCCAGTCCTACGAGCAGTACTTC. The gene calls are TRBV7-2 and TRBJ2-7; no clear D gene. Between the trimmed V and J ends, which lost 0 bases and 1 base, there was a span of 7 bases. Germline CDR1 and CDR2: SGHTA and FQGNSA. The CDR3 is 14 amino acids. The full variable domain, with the rest looked up from reference TRBV7-2 and TRBJ2-7, is GAGVSQSPSNKVTEKGKDVELRCDPISGHTALYWYRQSLGQGLEFLIYFQGNSAPDKSGLPSDRFSAERTGGSVSTLTIQRTQQEDSAVYLCASSLAPQSYEQYFGPGTRLTVT.

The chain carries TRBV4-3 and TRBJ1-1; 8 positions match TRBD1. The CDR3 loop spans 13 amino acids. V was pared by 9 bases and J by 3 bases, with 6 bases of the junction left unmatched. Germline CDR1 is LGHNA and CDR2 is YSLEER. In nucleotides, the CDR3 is TGCGCCAGTGGACAGGGTTTATACACTGAAGCTTTCTTT. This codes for CASGQGLYTEAFF.

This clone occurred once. Here the CDR3 DNA reads TGTGCCAGCAGCGTAACTGTGGACTACGGAAACACCATATATTTT. It encodes CASSVTVDYGNTIYF. V and J are TRBV9 and TRBJ1-3; no definite D call. V lost 1 base, J lost 4 bases, and 12 bases lay in between. This CDR3 region has 15 residues. The germline V gene encodes CDR1 SGDLS and CDR2 YYNGEE.

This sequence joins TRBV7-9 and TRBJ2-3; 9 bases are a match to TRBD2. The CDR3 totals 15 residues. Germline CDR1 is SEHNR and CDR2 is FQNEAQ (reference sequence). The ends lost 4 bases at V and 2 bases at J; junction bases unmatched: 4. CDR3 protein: CASSWGLANTDTQYF. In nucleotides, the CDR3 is TGTGCCAGCAGCTGGGGACTAGCCAACACAGATACGCAGTATTTT.

CDR3 amino acids: CAPGDTGAQETQYF. CDR3 nucleotide sequence: TGTGCCCCCGGGGACACAGGGGCGCAAGAGACCCAGTACTTC. The chain links TRBV21-1 to TRBJ2-5; the D call TRBD1 from the table was never checked on the DNA. TRBV21-1 is designated a pseudogene. The CDR3 consists of 14 residues.

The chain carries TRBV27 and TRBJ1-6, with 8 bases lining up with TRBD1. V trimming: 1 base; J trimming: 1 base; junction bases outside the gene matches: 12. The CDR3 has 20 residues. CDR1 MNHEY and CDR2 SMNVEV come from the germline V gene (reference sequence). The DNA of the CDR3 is TGTGCCAGCAGTTTATACGTAGGACGCAGGGGGCTGTCCTATAATTCACCCCTCCACTTT. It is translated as CASSLYVGRRGLSYNSPLHF.